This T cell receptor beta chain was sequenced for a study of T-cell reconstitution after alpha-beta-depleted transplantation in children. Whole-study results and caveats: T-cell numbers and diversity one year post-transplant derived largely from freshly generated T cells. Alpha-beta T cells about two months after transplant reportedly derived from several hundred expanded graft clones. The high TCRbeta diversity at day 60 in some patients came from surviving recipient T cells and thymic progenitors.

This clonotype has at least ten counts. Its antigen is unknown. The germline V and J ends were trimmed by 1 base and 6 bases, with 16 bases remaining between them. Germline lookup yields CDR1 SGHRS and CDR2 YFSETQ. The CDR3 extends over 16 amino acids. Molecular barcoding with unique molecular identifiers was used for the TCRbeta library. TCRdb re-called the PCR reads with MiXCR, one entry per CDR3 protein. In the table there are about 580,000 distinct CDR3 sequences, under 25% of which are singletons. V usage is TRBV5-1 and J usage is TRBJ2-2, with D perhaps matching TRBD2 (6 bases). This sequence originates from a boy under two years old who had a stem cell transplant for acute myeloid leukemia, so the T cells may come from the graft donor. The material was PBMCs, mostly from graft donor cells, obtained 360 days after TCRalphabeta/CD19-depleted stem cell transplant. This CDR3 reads CASSLSGTPIAGELFF. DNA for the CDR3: TGCGCCAGCAGCTTGTCCGGGACTCCCATAGCCGGGGAGCTGTTTTTT.